Sequencing of this T cell receptor (beta chain) was carried out in a study of blood T cell repertoires in COVID-19. Generated by immunoSEQ multiplex PCR, the TCRdb table keeps only in-frame clones and is missing some. This sample yields approximately 55,000 clones, of which about nine tenths are seen a single time; 5.5% to 8% belongs to the top ten. Germline assignment: CDR1 SNHLY and CDR2 FYNNEI. This CDR3 spans 14 amino acids. Trimming removed 5 bases from V and 4 bases from J; junction bases left unmatched: 7. Material: peripheral blood. The V gene is TRBV2, the J gene TRBJ2-7, with 8 bases that match TRBD1. This clonotype was obtained from a man aged 40-49 years with acute or convalescent COVID-19. The CDR3 sequence is CASSSQGARYEQYF. In DNA, the CDR3 is TGTGCCAGCAGTTCTCAGGGGGCGCGGTACGAGCAGTACTTC.